Following are 31 T cell receptor beta chains from one sample sequenced in a study of PD-1 blockade in classical Hodgkin lymphoma. With no exception, relapse followed autologous stem cell transplantation in all patients, and brentuximab vedotin exposure varied. Assay used: immunoSEQ multiplex PCR; TCRdb lists only in-frame clones, some missing. The sample shows 55,000 to 75,000 clones, just over 90% of them seen only once. Sample: peripheral blood mononuclear cells (PBMCs), taken at baseline. Receptor source: a human donor with classical Hodgkin lymphoma.

The CDR3 spells CASSQSGGGAFEQFF. The CDR3 bases are TGTGCCAGCAGCCAATCGGGTGGGGGGGCTTTTGAGCAGTTCTTC. The V call is TRBV4-2, the J call TRBJ2-1, with D possibly matching TRBD2 (7 bases). The CDR3 has 15 residues. V lost 2 bases, J lost 9 bases, and 17 bases lay in between. CDR1 LGHNA and CDR2 YNFKEQ come from the germline V gene.

The chain employs TRBV15 and TRBJ2-1; D remains unclear. Germline V gene sequence: CDR1 LNHNV, CDR2 YYDKDF (reference sequence). The CDR3 extends over 15 amino acids. V gave up 2 bases and J gave up 1 base, with 9 bases separating them. CDR3: CATSRLSDSYNEQFF. The CDR3 DNA reads as TGTGCCACCAGCAGATTGAGCGATTCCTACAATGAGCAGTTCTTC.

V and J are TRBV4-2 and TRBJ2-3; 10 nucleotides line up with TRBD2. The V segment lost 1 base and the J segment 4 bases; nucleotides outside the gene matches: 8. The CDR3 is 17 amino acids. In germline, CDR1 is LGHNA, CDR2 YNFKEQ. The CDR3 bases are TGTGCCAGCAGCCAAGCATACCTAGCGGGGGTTTCAGATACGCAGTATTTT. It codes for CASSQAYLAGVSDTQYF.

This clone was seen only once. Within the sample, other DNA sequences also encode this same CDR3. The chain carries TRBV19 and TRBJ2-2; 7 positions agree with TRBD1. With V trimmed by 4 bases and J by 4 bases, 3 bases remained unmatched. Germline CDR1 LNHDA, CDR2 SQIVND (reference sequence). The CDR3 has 14 residues. The CDR3 DNA sequence: TGTGCCAGTAGTAGACAGGGAACCACCGGGGAGCTGTTTTTT. It encodes CASSRQGTTGELFF.

The CDR3 DNA is TGTGCCAGCAGCTTAGTTTTTGCGGGAGAAGGGGAGCAGTTCTTC. Translated: CASSLVFAGEGEQFF. The J gene is TRBJ2-1, the V gene TRBV7-9; 7 nucleotides match TRBD2. The CDR3 has 15 amino acids. Losses at the gene ends were 1 base for V and 10 bases for J; bases not matched to a gene: 10. Germline V gene data show CDR1 as SEHNR and CDR2 as FQNEAQ (reference sequence).

This rearrangement joins TRBV10-3 to TRBJ1-1; no definite D call. V was cut by 4 bases and J by 2 bases, with 11 bases left in between. The germline CDR1 and CDR2 sequences are ENHRY and SYGVKD. The CDR3 totals 14 residues. The CDR3 DNA is TGTGCCATCAGTGTGGACGGTCCCAACACTGAAGCTTTCTTT. Amino acid sequence: CAISVDGPNTEAFF.

V is TRBV11-2 and J is TRBJ1-1; D is possibly TRBD1 (5 bases). The CDR3 covers 16 residues. Trimming removed 3 bases from V and 4 bases from J, with 18 bases in between. Germline-derived CDR1 and CDR2 are SGHAT and FQNNGV. CDR3 sequence reads: CASSFFPRVMATEAFF. CDR3 DNA: TGTGCCAGCAGCTTCTTCCCCAGGGTAATGGCCACTGAAGCTTTCTTT.

The chain combines TRBV7-6 with TRBJ1-2; D is perhaps TRBD1 (6 bases). V lost 5 bases to trimming and J lost 5 bases, with 27 bases between them. The CDR3 is 18 amino acids. The V gene's germline CDR1 is SGHVS and CDR2 FNYEAQ. DNA of the CDR3: TGTGCCAGCAGCGATTTTTCGGTTAATAGGGGGGACGGTTATGGCTACACCTTC. It specifies CASSDFSVNRGDGYGYTF.

The V gene is TRBV7-3, the J gene TRBJ2-1; no clear D gene. The CDR3 extends over 13 amino acids. With 1 base removed from V and 8 bases from J, the gap between germline ends came to 9 bases. CDR1 SGHTA and CDR2 FQGTGA come from the germline V gene. The CDR3 sequence: CASSLSQLDEQFF. As DNA, the CDR3 is TGTGCCAGCAGCTTAAGTCAGTTGGATGAGCAGTTCTTC.

V and J are TRBV2 and TRBJ1-6, with TRBD1 as a possible D gene (5 bases). In germline, CDR1 is SNHLY, CDR2 FYNNEI. This CDR3 region has 15 residues. The ends were cut back, 0 bases at V and 10 bases at J, with 13 bases in the middle. For the CDR3, the DNA is TGTGCCAGCAGTGAAGCGCAGGGATTGGGGTCACCCCTCCACTTT. As protein: CASSEAQGLGSPLHF.

This chain uses TRBV25-1 with TRBJ2-3; perhaps TRBD2 as D (6 bases). This CDR3 is built from 15 residues. The V gene lost 3 bases and the J gene lost 6 bases, with 16 bases spanning the gap. Per germline, CDR1 MGHDK and CDR2 SYGVNS. The CDR3 region has the DNA TGTGCCAGCAGTGATTTTACAGGTGGGGGGGATACGCAGTATTTT. This codes for CASSDFTGGGDTQYF.

V gene TRBV11-2 combines with J gene TRBJ2-5, with 13 bases fitting TRBD2. Germline V CDR1 and CDR2: SGHAT, FQNNGV. Germline trimming cut 0 bases from V and 4 bases from J; bases unmatched to any gene: 8. The CDR3 covers 18 residues. CDR3 nucleotides: TGTGCCAGCAGCTTAGAAATCCGATGGACTAGCGGGAGAGAGACCCAGTACTTC. It specifies CASSLEIRWTSGRETQYF.

The V call is TRBV5-1, the J call TRBJ1-2, with D tentatively TRBD1 (5 bases). V lost 0 bases, J lost 3 bases, and 12 bases lay in between. Germline CDR1 SGHRS, CDR2 YFSETQ. This CDR3 region has 15 residues. CDR3 residues: CASSLDQGTYYGYTF. The CDR3 coding sequence is TGCGCCAGCAGCTTGGACCAGGGCACTTACTATGGCTACACCTTC.

The J gene is TRBJ2-2, the V gene TRBV9; D may be TRBD1 (6 bases). This CDR3 spans 18 amino acids. Germline assignment: CDR1 SGDLS and CDR2 YYNGEE. V lost 0 bases, J lost 6 bases, and 21 bases lay in between. The DNA for the CDR3 is TGTGCCAGCAGCGTAGCTACGGGGTCCCGAGGGGGTGCCGGGGAGCTGTTTTTT. Translating it yields CASSVATGSRGGAGELFF.

The gene calls are TRBV29-1 and TRBJ2-3; TRBD1 agrees at 8 bases. V gave up 3 bases and J gave up 5 bases; unmatched junction bases: 10. This CDR3 comprises 15 residues. The germline CDR1 and CDR2 sequences are SQVTM and ANQGSEA. The CDR3 loop is CSVDTTGGHRDTQYF. The CDR3 DNA follows: TGCAGCGTTGACACAACAGGGGGACACCGAGATACGCAGTATTTT.

The J gene is TRBJ2-7, the V gene TRBV7-2; D unresolved. Germline CDR1 SGHTA, CDR2 FQGNSA. Trimming removed 2 bases from V and 1 base from J, with 9 bases in between. The CDR3 totals 14 residues. The CDR3 DNA follows: TGTGCCAGCAGCTTATATCCAGAGTCCTACGAGCAGTACTTC. This encodes CASSLYPESYEQYF.

The chain has TRBV19 and TRBJ1-2, with TRBD1 matching over 7 bases. The germline V gene has CDR1 LNHDA and CDR2 SQIVND (reference sequence). The CDR3 covers 12 residues. V shed 10 bases and J 4 bases; nucleotides not matched to a gene: 6. CDR3 region: CATADRSYGYTF. The CDR3, as DNA: TGTGCCACTGCGGACAGGAGCTATGGCTACACCTTC.

The V gene is TRBV5-1, the J gene TRBJ2-7, with D tentatively TRBD2 (7 bases). Germline CDR1 reads SGHRS; CDR2 reads YFSETQ. This CDR3 contains 15 residues. V lost 0 bases to trimming and J lost 3 bases, with 13 bases between them. In DNA form, the CDR3 reads TGCGCCAGCAGCTTGGTGGGGGGGCCCATCTACGAGCAGTACTTC. Protein sequence: CASSLVGGPIYEQYF.

CDR3 region: CASSPILQQTSGNTIYF. The CDR3, as DNA: TGTGCCAGCAGCCCAATCCTCCAACAGACCTCTGGAAACACCATATATTTT. V and J are TRBV7-9 and TRBJ1-3; D is ambiguous. Germline V lookup: CDR1 SEHNR, CDR2 FQNEAQ (reference sequence). Trimming left V 5 bases short and J 0 bases short, with 17 bases between. CDR3 length: 17 residues.

V and J are TRBV9 and TRBJ2-7; 10 nucleotides line up with TRBD2. Germline lookup yields CDR1 SGDLS and CDR2 YYNGEE. The CDR3 has 15 amino acids. J gave up 1 base and V 3 bases, and 4 bases lay outside the gene matches. The CDR3, as DNA: TGTGCCAGCAGCGCTAGCGGGGGTGGATCCTACGAGCAGTACTTC. It encodes CASSASGGGSYEQYF.

This CDR3 reads CASSPRGAAETQYF. The CDR3 DNA reads TGTGCCAGCAGCCCGCGGGGGGCGGCGGAGACCCAGTACTTC. The V call is TRBV7-9, the J call TRBJ2-5; TRBD2 matches 8 bases. This CDR3 has 14 residues. V lost 5 bases to trimming and J lost 5 bases; unmatched junction nucleotides: 7. Germline V gene data show CDR1 as SEHNR and CDR2 as FQNEAQ (reference sequence).

The chain couples TRBV27 to TRBJ2-3; D unresolved. Trimming shortened V by 6 bases and J by 6 bases, and 10 bases separated the two germline ends. The germline V gene has CDR1 MNHEY and CDR2 SMNVEV (reference sequence). CDR3 length: 12 residues. The CDR3 protein is CASSPQTDTQYF. The CDR3, as DNA: TGTGCCAGCAGCCCGCAGACGGATACGCAGTATTTT.

The rearrangement joins TRBV7-8 to TRBJ2-2; D tentatively reads TRBD1 or TRBD2 (5 bases each). V lost 1 base and J lost 4, with 13 bases in between. The CDR3 totals 16 residues. Germline CDR1 and CDR2: SGHVS and FQNEAQ. CDR3 sequence: CASSLGPEGPTGELFF. The DNA for the CDR3 is TGTGCCAGCAGCTTAGGGCCAGAGGGACCCACCGGGGAGCTGTTTTTT.

The chain carries TRBV9 and TRBJ1-5, with TRBD1 identical over 8 bases. The J segment lost 3 bases and the V segment lost 2 bases, leaving 4 bases of the junction unmatched. CDR1 and CDR2 from the germline V gene are SGDLS and YYNGEE. This CDR3 has 15 residues. The CDR3 nucleotides read TGTGCCAGCAGCGTTGAGGACAGGGCCAATCAGCCCCAGCATTTT. Amino acid sequence: CASSVEDRANQPQHF. The whole variable domain, filled in from reference TRBV9 and TRBJ1-5, reads DSGVTQTPKHLITATGQRVTLRCSPRSGDLSVYWYQQSLDQGLQFLIQYYNGEERAKGNILERFSAQQFPDLHSELNLSSLELGDSALYFCASSVEDRANQPQHFGDGTRLSIL.

The chain recombines TRBV27 with TRBJ2-3; D remains ambiguous. The CDR3 is 13 amino acids. The germline CDR1 and CDR2 sequences are MNHEY and SMNVEV (reference sequence). The V gene lost 6 bases and the J gene lost 3 bases, with 10 bases spanning the gap. This chain's CDR3 is CASRGVWTDTQYF. The CDR3 DNA follows: TGTGCCAGCAGAGGTGTTTGGACAGATACGCAGTATTTT.

This clone was counted only a few times. Other nucleotide sequences in the sample specify the same CDR3. This rearrangement joins TRBV18 to TRBJ1-5; 8 nucleotides match TRBD1. After removal of 3 bases from V and 4 bases from J, the junction contained 5 bases not matched to a gene. Germline CDR1 and CDR2: KGHSH and LQKENI. CDR3 size: 15 residues. The CDR3 spells CASSPDRGGNQPQHF. CDR3 nucleotide sequence: TGTGCCAGCTCACCCGACAGGGGTGGGAATCAGCCCCAGCATTTT. Together with reference TRBV18 and TRBJ1-5, the CDR3 gives the full variable domain: NAGVMQNPRHLVRRRGQEARLRCSPMKGHSHVYWYRQLPEEGLKFMVYLQKENIIDESGMPKERFSAEFPKEGPSILRIQQVVRGDSAAYFCASSPDRGGNQPQHFGDGTRLSIL.

The rearrangement uses TRBV4-3 and TRBJ2-1, with 8 bases fitting TRBD2. CDR3 length: 14 residues. Losses at the gene ends were 4 bases for V and 5 bases for J; bases not matched to a gene: 4. Germline V gene data show CDR1 as LGHNA and CDR2 as YSLEER. Here the CDR3 DNA reads TGCGCCAGCAGCCCCGGGACTAGGGACAATGAGCAGTTCTTC. Its translation is CASSPGTRDNEQFF.

This clone was found once. The J gene is TRBJ2-4, the V gene TRBV7-2; 7 nucleotides agree with TRBD2. With V trimmed by 2 bases and J by 8 bases, 9 bases remained unmatched. Germline V gene data show CDR1 as SGHTA and CDR2 as FQGNSA. The CDR3 runs to 15 residues. The CDR3 is CASSLKVGGLDIQYF. The CDR3, as DNA: TGTGCCAGCAGCTTAAAAGTCGGGGGGTTGGACATTCAGTACTTC.

The chain joins TRBV6-4 to TRBJ2-2, with unresolved D. V lost 2 bases to trimming and J lost 0 bases, with 10 bases between them. CDR1 and CDR2 from the germline V gene are MRHNA and SNTAGT. The CDR3 loop spans 16 amino acids. The CDR3 bases are TGTGCCAGCAGTGACCTCCCGTTTCCGAACACCGGGGAGCTGTTTTTT. It codes for CASSDLPFPNTGELFF.

On this clone: Other DNA sequences in this sample translate to the same CDR3. The chain combines TRBV18 with TRBJ1-4; 10 nucleotides agree with TRBD1. From germline, CDR1 is KGHSH and CDR2 LQKENI. V was pared by 3 bases and J by 5 bases, with 3 bases of the junction left unmatched. The CDR3 runs 15 residues. CDR3 residues: CASSPPGQGNEKLFF. DNA for the CDR3: TGTGCCAGCTCACCTCCGGGACAGGGGAATGAAAAACTGTTTTTT.

The CDR3 coding sequence is TGTGCCAGCAGCTGGCCGCCGGGAGCTAATGAAAAACTGTTTTTT. Translated, it gives CASSWPPGANEKLFF. This chain links TRBV5-8 with TRBJ1-4; D is ambiguous. Germline loops: CDR1 SGHTS, CDR2 YDEGEE. The germline V and J ends were trimmed by 3 bases and 3 bases, with 12 bases remaining between them. This CDR3 comprises 15 residues.